This entry concerns a single TCR beta chain. Its antigen is not identified. This sample is drawn from a study of CD8 T cells in Susac syndrome. Findings of the study overall: As the study acknowledged, the number of individuals in its TCR sequencing and HLA analysis was relatively small.

The authors carried out high-throughput sequencing of TCR beta. They applied it to CD8+ and CD4+ T cells obtained from blood. Negative isolation was used for CD8+ and CD4+ T cells and FACS enrichment for TEMRA cells. An input of roughly 0.45 to 1 ug of RNA was subjected to reverse transcription using random hexamers. Across 54 Vbeta and 13 Jbeta, TCR beta CDR3 was amplified with immunoSEQ multiplex PCR. TCRdb itself ran the immunoSEQ multiplex PCR reads through MiXCR, one entry per CDR3 protein. Of approximately 190,000 distinct CDR3 sequences in the sample, approximately 93% were seen once. The V gene end was trimmed by 5 bases and the J gene end by 0 bases; junction bases not matched to a gene: 3. The CDR3 extends over 15 amino acids. The germline V gene has CDR1 SGHDN and CDR2 FVKESK.

This sequence originates from a human donor in good health. Sequencing was performed on CD4+ T cells from PBMCs. V usage is TRBV14 and J usage is TRBJ2-3; TRBD2 matches 9 bases. The CDR3 nucleotides read TGTGCCAGCAGCGGACTAGCGCGGAGCACAGATACGCAGTATTTT. This encodes CASSGLARSTDTQYF.